These 21 T cell receptor beta chains share one sample of origin, sequenced in a study of response to subunit inactivated influenza vaccine. MiXCR, applied by TCRdb to the RT-PCR reads, yields one record per CDR3 protein. Here the sample spans 250,000 to 350,000 distinct CDR3 sequences, about 20% being singletons. The specimen comprised PBMCs from blood, sampled 21 months after vaccination. The origin of the receptors is a man between 45 and 75 years old who received an inactivated influenza vaccine.

This clonotype appeared a few times. Here the CDR3 reads CAISLDLSTYEQYF. CDR3 coding DNA: TGTGCCATCTCGTTGGACCTAAGCACCTACGAGCAGTACTTC. The chain couples TRBV28 to TRBJ2-7, with D unclear. V lost 10 bases and J 2 bases, leaving 18 bases between the germline ends. CDR1 MDHEN and CDR2 SYDVKM come from the germline V gene. This CDR3 spans 14 amino acids.

In this sample, this clonotype turned up a few times. The chain couples TRBV18 to TRBJ2-1; tentative D call: TRBD2 (6 bases). CDR1 and CDR2 (germline): KGHSH, LQKENI. Trimming took off 6 bases at V and 5 bases at J, with 14 bases between the two ends. The CDR3 extends over 14 amino acids. The CDR3 is CASSGPGDNNEQFF. DNA for the CDR3: TGTGCCAGCTCCGGGCCGGGAGACAACAATGAGCAGTTCTTC.

There are many counts of this clonotype. The V gene is TRBV20-1, the J gene TRBJ1-2; no reliable D call. This CDR3 spans 13 amino acids. Germline values: CDR1 DFQATT, CDR2 SNEGSKA (reference sequence). The V gene lost 6 bases and the J gene lost 2 bases, with 13 bases spanning the gap. The DNA for the CDR3 is TGCAGTGCCTCAATCCGAGGGAACTATGGCTACACCTTC. Translation: CSASIRGNYGYTF.

This clonotype was observed a handful of times. The rearrangement uses TRBV28 and TRBJ1-6; D is unclear. The CDR3 runs to 16 residues. Per germline, CDR1 MDHEN and CDR2 SYDVKM. Trimming pared 7 bases from V and 0 bases from J, leaving 13 bases between. The CDR3: CASKDGSNSYNSPLHF. The CDR3 DNA is TGTGCCAGCAAGGATGGTTCGAACTCCTATAATTCACCCCTCCACTTT.

This chain connects TRBV20-1 to TRBJ1-5, with D possibly matching TRBD1 (5 bases). This CDR3 contains 15 residues. Between the trimmed V and J ends, which lost 6 bases and 5 bases, there was a span of 20 bases. Per germline, CDR1 DFQATT and CDR2 SNEGSKA (reference sequence). The CDR3 coding sequence is TGCAGTGCAAAATCCTGGGGCAGGCGGGATCAGCCCCAGCATTTT. This encodes CSAKSWGRRDQPQHF.

The rearrangement joins TRBV29-1 to TRBJ1-3, with unresolved D. V lost 7 bases and J lost 2, with 12 bases in between. This CDR3 contains 13 residues. Germline V lookup: CDR1 SQVTM, CDR2 ANQGSEA. In nucleotides, the CDR3 is TGCAGCGCCATTTTGGTCGCTGGAAACACCATATATTTT. Amino acid sequence: CSAILVAGNTIYF. Variable domain in full (rest from reference TRBV29-1 and TRBJ1-3): SAVISQKPSRDICQRGTSLTIQCQVDSQVTMMFWYRQQPGQSLTLIATANQGSEATYESGFVIDKFPISRPNLTFSTLTVSNMSPEDSSIYLCSAILVAGNTIYFGEGSWLTVV.

The chain uses TRBV9 and TRBJ2-7; 8 bases map to TRBD1. This CDR3 spans 15 amino acids. V lost 1 base to trimming and J lost 1 base; unmatched junction nucleotides: 4. Germline CDR1 and CDR2: SGDLS and YYNGEE. The CDR3 DNA is TGTGCCAGCAGCGTAAGCCAGGGGGCTTCCTACGAGCAGTACTTC. It yields the protein CASSVSQGASYEQYF.

The chain combines TRBV20-1 with TRBJ2-5; no clear D gene. CDR1 and CDR2 (germline): DFQATT, SNEGSKA (reference sequence). Trimming stripped 2 bases from V and 2 bases from J, with 12 bases between. The CDR3 extends over 14 amino acids. CDR3 sequence reads: CSARTSRIQETQYF. The CDR3 DNA reads TGCAGTGCTAGAACTTCCCGGATTCAAGAGACCCAGTACTTC.

This chain links TRBV10-3 with TRBJ2-1; D is uncertain. With 10 bases removed from V and 2 bases from J, the gap between germline ends came to 9 bases. This CDR3 has 12 residues. CDR1 and CDR2 (germline): ENHRY, SYGVKD. In nucleotides, the CDR3 is TGTGCCACTTCGGACGCCTACAATGAGCAGTTCTTC. Its protein is CATSDAYNEQFF.

This clonotype appeared a few times. The chain has TRBV20-1 and TRBJ1-5; D possibly corresponds to TRBD1 (6 bases). Germline V lookup: CDR1 DFQATT, CDR2 SNEGSKA (reference sequence). V was trimmed by 4 bases and J by 5 bases, leaving 18 bases between them. The CDR3 is 15 residues long. The chain's CDR3 is CSATLQGSVYQPQHF. In DNA form, the CDR3 reads TGCAGTGCTACCCTACAGGGTTCGGTTTATCAGCCCCAGCATTTT.

The chain uses TRBV12-3 or TRBV12-4 and TRBJ2-7; D not certain. V lost 8 bases and J 5 bases, leaving 10 bases between the germline ends. The CDR3 length is 11 residues. CDR3 residues: CASANLDEQYF. Written as DNA, the CDR3 is TGTGCCAGCGCCAATCTGGACGAGCAGTACTTC.

This clonotype has more than one count but fewer than ten. The chain links TRBV20-1 to TRBJ1-1, with 7 nucleotides matching TRBD1. CDR3 length equals 13 residues. The V gene's germline CDR1 is DFQATT and CDR2 SNEGSKA (reference sequence). The V and J ends lost 4 bases and 2 bases, in that order; junction bases with no gene match: 4. The CDR3 DNA is TGCAGTGCTACGGGACAGACTAACACTGAAGCTTTCTTT. Translating it yields CSATGQTNTEAFF.

J is TRBJ2-1 and V is TRBV7-3, with TRBD1 as a possible D gene (5 bases). Per germline, CDR1 SGHTA and CDR2 FQGTGA. The CDR3 runs 15 residues. The V end was cut by 5 bases, the J end by 0 bases, with 11 bases between. The CDR3 reads CASSKDTGSYNEQFF. CDR3 bases: TGTGCCAGCAGCAAAGATACAGGCTCCTACAATGAGCAGTTCTTC. Supplemented by reference TRBV7-3 and TRBJ2-1, the full variable domain reads GAGVSQTPSNKVTEKGKYVELRCDPISGHTALYWYRQSLGQGPEFLIYFQGTGAADDSGLPNDRFFAVRPEGSVSTLKIQRTERGDSAVYLCASSKDTGSYNEQFFGPGTRLTVL.

The sample holds a few counts of this clonotype. The chain links TRBV20-1 to TRBJ2-7, with D possibly being TRBD1 (6 bases). V gave up 6 bases and J gave up 3 bases, with 24 bases separating them. Germline V lookup: CDR1 DFQATT, CDR2 SNEGSKA (reference sequence). The CDR3 covers 16 residues. CDR3 nucleotides: TGCAGTGCGGCCGGGACATCCTCTCCTTTTAACTACGAGCAGTACTTC. Translating it yields CSAAGTSSPFNYEQYF.

This clonotype showed up many times. Given the absence of the conserved phenylalanine or tryptophan at the CDR3 end, a read error is likely. The limits of the CDR3 on the DNA are not certain, so only TCRdb's listed CDR3 is given. The chain is built from TRBV4-1 and TRBJ2-1; no check of the table's D call, TRBD2, against the DNA was made. CDR1 is MGHRA, CDR2 YSYEKL, per germline. The CDR3 is 15 residues long, counting both termini. CDR3 region: CASSHPEGASGPPLL.

This clonotype was found many times. V is TRBV4-3 and J is TRBJ2-2, with D uncertain. In germline, CDR1 is LGHNA, CDR2 YSLEER. This CDR3 comprises 18 residues. V gave up 4 bases and J gave up 5 bases, with 23 bases separating them. CDR3 sequence (DNA): TGCGCCAGCAGCCCTGGTCTGGGCACGAAGGCTAGGACCGGGGAGCTGTTTTTT. Its translation is CASSPGLGTKARTGELFF.

This clonotype came up a few times. The chain uses TRBV5-1 and TRBJ2-7; tentative D call: TRBD2 (5 bases). The CDR3 extends over 13 amino acids. Trimming stripped 3 bases from V and 7 bases from J, with 14 bases between. Germline V gene lookup returns CDR1 SGHRS and CDR2 YFSETQ. The CDR3 DNA sequence: TGCGCCAGCAGCTACCGGGATAGGACGGAGCAGTACTTC. Protein sequence: CASSYRDRTEQYF. Filled out from reference TRBV5-1 and TRBJ2-7, the complete variable domain reads KAGVTQTPRYLIKTRGQQVTLSCSPISGHRSVSWYQQTPGQGLQFLFEYFSETQRNKGNFPGRFSGRQFSNSRSEMNVSTLELGDSALYLCASSYRDRTEQYFGPGTRLTVT.

V usage is TRBV6-5 and J usage is TRBJ2-1; D uncertain. V lost 0 bases, J lost 8 bases, and 11 bases lay in between. CDR1 and CDR2 from the germline V gene are MNHEY and SVGAGI. This CDR3 has 14 residues. This chain's CDR3 is CASSYSAKGYEQFF. CDR3 sequence (DNA): TGTGCCAGCAGTTACTCCGCTAAGGGTTATGAGCAGTTCTTC.

This clonotype was observed a few times. This chain joins TRBV15 and TRBJ1-4; D is undetermined. This CDR3 region has 16 residues. CDR1 is LNHNV, CDR2 YYDKDF, per germline (reference sequence). The germline V and J ends were trimmed by 5 bases and 0 bases, with 13 bases remaining between them. CDR3 protein: CATSPRPTSTNEKLFF. CDR3 in DNA: TGTGCCACCAGCCCTAGACCTACTTCAACTAATGAAAAACTGTTTTTT.

This clonotype was detected ten times or more. The V and J genes are TRBV25-1 and TRBJ1-5; D gene ambiguous. Deletions cut 6 bases from V and 5 bases from J, with 8 bases between. CDR1 and CDR2 from the germline V gene are MGHDK and SYGVNS. CDR3 size: 12 residues. The CDR3 loop reads CASSYSDQPQHF. As DNA, the CDR3 is TGTGCCAGCAGCTACTCGGATCAGCCCCAGCATTTT.

Only a few counts were recorded for this clonotype. The chain combines TRBV4-3 with TRBJ2-2; D not resolved. CDR1 and CDR2 (germline): LGHNA, YSLEER. V was pared by 5 bases and J by 3 bases, with 7 bases between. This CDR3 has 13 residues. The CDR3 spells CASSYGYTGELFF. For the CDR3, the DNA is TGCGCCAGCAGCTATGGATACACCGGGGAGCTGTTTTTT.